This TCR beta chain is drawn from a study of T cell changes during pregnancy in multiple sclerosis. The germline gives CDR1 SGHTA, CDR2 FQGNSA. The CDR3 has 15 amino acids. Trimming took 0 bases from V and 10 from J; bases not matched to a gene: 8. Assay used: immunoSEQ multiplex PCR; TCRdb lists only in-frame clones, some missing. Of 45,000 to 60,000 clones in the sample, roughly nine tenths were seen once. Only a few counts were recorded for this clone. V and J are TRBV7-2 and TRBJ1-1, with 10 bases fitting TRBD1. The sequence was collected from a female donor with multiple sclerosis, enrolled in a pregnancy study. The specimen was CD8+ T cells from peripheral blood mononuclear cells, collected before pregnancy. In DNA, the CDR3 is TGTGCCAGCAGCTTAGCCGGACAGGGGGACTTGGTAGCTTTCTTT. It yields the protein CASSLAGQGDLVAFF.